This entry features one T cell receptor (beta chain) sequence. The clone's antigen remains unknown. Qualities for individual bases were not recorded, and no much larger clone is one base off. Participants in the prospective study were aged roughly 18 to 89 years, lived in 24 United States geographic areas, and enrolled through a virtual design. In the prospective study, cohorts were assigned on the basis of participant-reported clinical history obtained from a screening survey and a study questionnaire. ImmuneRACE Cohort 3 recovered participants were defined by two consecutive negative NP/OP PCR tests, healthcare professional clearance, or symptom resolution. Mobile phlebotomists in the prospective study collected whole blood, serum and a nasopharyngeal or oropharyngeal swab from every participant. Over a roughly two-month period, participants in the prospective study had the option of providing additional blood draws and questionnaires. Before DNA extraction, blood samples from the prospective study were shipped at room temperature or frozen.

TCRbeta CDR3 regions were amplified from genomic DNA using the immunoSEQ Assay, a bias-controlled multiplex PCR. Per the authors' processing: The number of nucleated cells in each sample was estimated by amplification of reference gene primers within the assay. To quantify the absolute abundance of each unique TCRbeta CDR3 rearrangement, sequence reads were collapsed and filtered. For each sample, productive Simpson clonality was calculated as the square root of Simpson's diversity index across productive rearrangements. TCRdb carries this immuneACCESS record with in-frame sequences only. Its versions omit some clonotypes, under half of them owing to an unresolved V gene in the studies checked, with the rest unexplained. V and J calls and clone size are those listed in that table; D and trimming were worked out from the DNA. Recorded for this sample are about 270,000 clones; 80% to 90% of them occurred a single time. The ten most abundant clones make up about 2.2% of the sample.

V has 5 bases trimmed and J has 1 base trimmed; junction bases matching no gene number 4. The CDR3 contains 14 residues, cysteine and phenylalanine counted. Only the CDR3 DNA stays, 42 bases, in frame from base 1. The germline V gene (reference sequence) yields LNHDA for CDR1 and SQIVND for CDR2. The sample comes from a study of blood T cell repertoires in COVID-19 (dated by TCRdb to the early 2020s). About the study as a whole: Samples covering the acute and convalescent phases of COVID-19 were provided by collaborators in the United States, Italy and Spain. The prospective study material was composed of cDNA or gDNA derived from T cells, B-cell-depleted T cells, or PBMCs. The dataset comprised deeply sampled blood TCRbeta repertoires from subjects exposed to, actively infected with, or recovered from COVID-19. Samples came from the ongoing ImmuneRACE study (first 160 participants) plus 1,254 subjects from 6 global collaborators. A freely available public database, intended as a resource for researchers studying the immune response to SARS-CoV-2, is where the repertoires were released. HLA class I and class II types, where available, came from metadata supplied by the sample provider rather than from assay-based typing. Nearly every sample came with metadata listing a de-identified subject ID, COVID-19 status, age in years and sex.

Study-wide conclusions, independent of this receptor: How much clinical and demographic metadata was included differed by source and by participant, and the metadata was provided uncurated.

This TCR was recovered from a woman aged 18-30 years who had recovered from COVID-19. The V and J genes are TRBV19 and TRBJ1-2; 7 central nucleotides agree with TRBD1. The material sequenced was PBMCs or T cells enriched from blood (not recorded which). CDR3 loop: CASSVYRGNYGYTF. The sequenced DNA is TGTGCCAGTAGTGTTTACAGGGGTAACTATGGCTACACCTTC. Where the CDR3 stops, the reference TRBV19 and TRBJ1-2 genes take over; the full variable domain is DGGITQSPKYLFRKEGQNVTLSCEQNLNHDAMYWYRQDPGQGLRLIYYSQIVNDFQKGDIAEGYSVSREKKESFPLTVTSAQKNPTAFYLCASSVYRGNYGYTFGSGTRLTVV.